This TCR beta chain was sequenced in a study of OX40 agonist ivuxolimab in advanced cancers. Study-wide context: It was ivuxolimab, an agonistic anti-OX40 (CD134) antibody, that patients were treated with. Of mixed ages from about 20 to 90 and averaging roughly 66 years, the group was over 80% male. Eligibility admitted prior anti-PD-1, anti-PD-L1 or anti-CTLA-4 therapy; about 39% had some.

General study points: Averaging showed that CD8+ T cells had more expanded clones than CD4+ did.

CDR1 and CDR2 (germline): MNHEY, SMNVEV (reference sequence). The CDR3 runs 15 residues. In regard to this clone: Antigen unknown. The junction differs from germline at one of its ends, possibly a read error.

Profiled with immunoSEQ multiplex PCR; TCRdb holds only in-frame clones, not every one. The sample includes tens of thousands of clones, roughly 94% seen only once; the top ten take around a tenth. The chain couples TRBV27 to TRBJ2-7; no clear D. The receptor was isolated from an adult with an advanced solid tumor such as melanoma, head and neck, liver or kidney cancer. Sequences were derived from CD4+ or CD8+ T cells sorted from blood, sampled in a trial of the OX40 agonist ivuxolimab. In DNA form, the CDR3 reads TGTGCCAGCAGTCTATCCGAGTGGCTGGACTACGAGCAGTACTTC. This translates into CASSLSEWLDYEQYF.